This TCR beta chain was observed in a study of post-analysis software for immune sequencing data. The TCR beta cDNA libraries contained unique molecular identifiers. MiXCR, applied by TCRdb to the PCR reads, yields one record per CDR3 protein. The data contain fewer than 850,000 distinct CDR3 sequences, 30% of them singletons. This clonotype showed up just once. The sequence was collected from a girl between 5 and 17 years old with multiple sclerosis. Sequenced material: blood.

For the CDR3, the DNA is TGCGCCAGCAGCCAAGATGTCACCTTAATGAGGAAACTGTTTTTT. Translated, it gives CASSQDVTLMRKLFF. The chain employs TRBV4-1 and TRBJ1-4, with unresolved D. In germline, CDR1 is MGHRA, CDR2 YSYEKL. The ends were cut back, 0 bases at V and 11 bases at J, with 16 bases in the middle. The CDR3 is 15 residues long.